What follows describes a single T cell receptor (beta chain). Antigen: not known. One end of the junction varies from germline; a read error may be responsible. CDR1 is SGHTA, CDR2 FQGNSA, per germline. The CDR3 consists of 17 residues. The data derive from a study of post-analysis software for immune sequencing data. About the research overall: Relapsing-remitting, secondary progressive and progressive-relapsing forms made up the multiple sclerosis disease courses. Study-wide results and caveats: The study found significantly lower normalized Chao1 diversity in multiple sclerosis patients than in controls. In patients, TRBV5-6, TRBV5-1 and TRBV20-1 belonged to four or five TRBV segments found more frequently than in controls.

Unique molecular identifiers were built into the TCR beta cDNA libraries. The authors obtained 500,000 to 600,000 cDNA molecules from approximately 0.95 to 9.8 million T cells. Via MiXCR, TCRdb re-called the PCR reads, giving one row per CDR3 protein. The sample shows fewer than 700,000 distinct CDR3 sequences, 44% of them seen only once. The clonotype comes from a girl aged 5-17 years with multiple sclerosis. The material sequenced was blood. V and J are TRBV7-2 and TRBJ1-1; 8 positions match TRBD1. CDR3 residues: CVSSRQGSVLMNTEAFF. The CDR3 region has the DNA TGTGTCAGCAGCCGACAGGGGTCCGTCCTAATGAACACTGAAGCTTTCTTT.